The 12 T cell receptor beta chains in this list originate from one sample, sequenced in a study of shared clonotypes between healthy human individuals. Libraries were prepared by immunoSEQ multiplex PCR; TCRdb keeps only in-frame clonotypes and omits some of them. Of approximately 500,000 clones listed, 79% are singletons. Input material: PBMCs. These receptor sequences come from a woman between 40 and 50 years old in good health. Some clones in this sample may be carry-over from other donors' samples.

The chain combines TRBV7-2 with TRBJ2-7, with 10 bases identical to TRBD1. The CDR3 runs 13 residues. J lost 5 bases, V lost 5 bases, and 3 bases had no gene match. Germline CDR1 SGHTA, CDR2 FQGNSA. The CDR3 loop reads CASSAGQGNEQYF. The DNA of the CDR3 is TGTGCCAGCAGCGCGGGACAGGGGAACGAGCAGTACTTC.

This clone showed up just a few times. The chain is built from TRBV30 and TRBJ1-5; D unclear. The CDR3 length is 13 residues. Trimming removed 5 bases from V and 3 bases from J, with 11 bases in between. CDR1 and CDR2 (germline): GTSNPN, SVGIG (reference sequence). CDR3 in amino acids: CAWEPGPNQPQHF. The CDR3 bases are TGTGCCTGGGAACCAGGCCCCAATCAGCCCCAGCATTTT.

The gene calls are TRBV11-3 and TRBJ2-3, with 7 bases fitting TRBD1. The CDR3 length is 19 residues. Germline CDR1 reads SGHNT; CDR2 reads YENEEA. V was pared by 4 bases and J by 6 bases, with 22 bases of the junction left unmatched. In DNA, the CDR3 is TGTGCCAGCAGCTCCATCCCCACGACAAAACAGGGGTTTATGGATACGCAGTATTTT. Protein product: CASSSIPTTKQGFMDTQYF.

This chain connects TRBV29-1 to TRBJ2-1, with a tentative D call TRBD2 (5 bases). The CDR3 runs 15 residues. Germline CDR1 SQVTM, CDR2 ANQGSEA. V lost 6 bases, J lost 0 bases, and 15 bases lay in between. CDR3 protein: CSVTTRENSYNEQFF. CDR3 DNA sequence: TGCAGCGTCACCACTCGGGAAAACTCCTACAATGAGCAGTTCTTC.

This chain joins TRBV4-1 and TRBJ2-3; D gene ambiguous. Trimming took off 1 base at V and 4 bases at J, with 3 bases between the two ends. Germline CDR1 reads MGHRA; CDR2 reads YSYEKL. The CDR3 has 12 amino acids. The CDR3 nucleotides are TGCGCCAGCAGCCAAGGCCCAGATACGCAGTATTTT. This translates into CASSQGPDTQYF.

The chain combines TRBV28 with TRBJ2-7; 7 bases are a match to TRBD1. J was trimmed by 7 bases and V by 6 bases; bases with no gene match: 6. This CDR3 spans 12 amino acids. Germline CDR1 and CDR2: MDHEN and SYDVKM. CDR3 coding DNA: TGTGCCAGCAGACAGCCGACAGGGGAGCAGTACTTC. This translates into CASRQPTGEQYF.

The chain employs TRBV15 and TRBJ2-1, with D uncertain. CDR1 is LNHNV, CDR2 YYDKDF, per germline (reference sequence). The CDR3 is 15 residues long. The V gene lost 0 bases and the J gene lost 7 bases, with 13 bases spanning the gap. The CDR3 nucleotides read TGTGCCACCAGCAGAGATTTGGAGCCGACGAATGAGCAGTTCTTC. Its protein is CATSRDLEPTNEQFF.

The CDR3: CASSRDPRGWDNQPQHF. The CDR3, as DNA: TGTGCCAGCAGCCGGGACCCCAGGGGTTGGGACAATCAGCCCCAGCATTTT. The chain has TRBV7-9 and TRBJ1-5; D is perhaps TRBD1 (6 bases). This CDR3 is built from 17 residues. CDR1 is SEHNR, CDR2 FQNEAQ, per germline (reference sequence). V lost 5 bases to trimming and J lost 3 bases, with 20 bases between them.

The chain joins TRBV7-6 to TRBJ1-5; tentatively, D is TRBD1 (5 bases). CDR3 length: 13 residues. Trimming removed 2 bases from V and 6 bases from J, with 8 bases in between. Germline-derived CDR1 and CDR2 are SGHVS and FNYEAQ. CDR3 coding DNA: TGTGCCAGCAGCTTATTGGGGGGTCAGCCCCAGCATTTT. It specifies CASSLLGGQPQHF. The complete variable domain, with remaining parts taken from reference TRBV7-6 and TRBJ1-5, reads GAGVSQSPRYKVTKRGQDVALRCDPISGHVSLYWYRQALGQGPEFLTYFNYEAQQDKSGLPNDRFSAERPEGSISTLTIQRTEQRDSAMYRCASSLLGGQPQHFGDGTRLSIL.

Notes on this clone: Different DNA sequences within this sample yield the same CDR3. The J gene is TRBJ1-1, the V gene TRBV6-4, with D hard to call. The germline V gene encodes CDR1 MRHNA and CDR2 SNTAGT. This CDR3 comprises 13 residues. V dropped 3 bases and J dropped 0 bases, with 5 bases sitting between them. CDR3 residues: CASSEDLNTEAFF. DNA of the CDR3: TGTGCCAGCAGTGAGGACTTGAACACTGAAGCTTTCTTT.

The chain uses TRBV11-2 and TRBJ2-7, with D uncertain. Trimming shortened V by 3 bases and J by 1 base, and 10 bases separated the two germline ends. The CDR3 is 14 amino acids. Germline CDR1 SGHAT, CDR2 FQNNGV. The CDR3 DNA reads TGTGCCAGCAGCTTCCAGACCAATTCCTACGAGCAGTACTTC. It codes for CASSFQTNSYEQYF.

This clone was seen just once. The V gene is TRBV6-6, the J gene TRBJ1-3; the match to TRBD1 covers 9 bases. The CDR3 loop spans 15 amino acids. V lost 5 bases and J lost 1; bases outside the gene matches: 3. Germline loops: CDR1 MNHNY, CDR2 SVGAGI (reference sequence). The CDR3 DNA is TGTGCCAGCAGTGCGACAGGGGGTTCTGGAAACACCATATATTTT. Protein product: CASSATGGSGNTIYF.